This passage covers 26 T cell receptor beta chains from one sample sequenced in a study of vaccination effects on CD4 cells after COVID-19 (dated by TCRdb to the early 2020s). For these receptors, no antigen is known. The library was produced with the immunoSEQ multiplex PCR assay. TCRdb carries this immuneACCESS record with in-frame sequences only. Its versions omit some clonotypes, under half of them owing to an unresolved V gene in the studies checked, with the rest unexplained. The sample table lists fewer than 90,000 clones, more than 60% of them with a count of one. Around 1% of the sample lies in the top ten. In the ViraFEST assay, PBMC were stimulated with viral peptide pools, and antigen-specific CD4+ T cell clonotypes were then identified by expansion using TCR sequencing. After less than 13 days of culture, CD4+ T cells were isolated with the EasySep CD4+ T cell isolation kit. Participants received two doses of either the BNT162b2 or the mRNA-1273 mRNA SARS-CoV-2 vaccine.

The sequences come from CD4+ T cells from PBMCs cultured with HCoV-OC43 spike peptides, collected after COVID-19 vaccination. In light of the paper, this sample's cell subset or site label describes: HCoV-OC43 spike overlapping peptide pool stimulation. The receptors derive from a human donor who received a COVID-19 vaccine.

This clone was counted a few times. The chain carries TRBV28 and TRBJ1-3; no firm D call. With 2 bases removed from V and 0 bases from J, the gap between germline ends came to 8 bases. The CDR3 is made up of 15 amino acids. Germline V lookup: CDR1 MDHEN, CDR2 SYDVKM. The CDR3 loop reads CASSLRSVSGNTIYF. The DNA of the CDR3 is TGTGCCAGCAGTTTAAGGAGTGTCTCTGGAAACACCATATATTTT. The full variable domain, in which reference TRBV28 and TRBJ1-3 provide the parts outside the CDR3, is DVKVTQSSRYLVKRTGEKVFLECVQDMDHENMFWYRQDPGLGLRLIYFSYDVKMKEKGDIPEGYSVSREKKERFSLILESASTNQTSMYLCASSLRSVSGNTIYFGEGSWLTVV.

On this clone itself: Within the sample, other DNA sequences also encode this same CDR3. The chain has TRBV10-3 and TRBJ2-7, with D unclear. Germline V gives CDR1 ENHRY, CDR2 SYGVKD. The CDR3 consists of 11 residues. V dropped 4 bases and J dropped 4 bases, with 5 bases sitting between them. CDR3 DNA sequence: TGTGCCATCAGTGCTGGGTACGAGCAGTACGTC. Translation: CAISAGYEQYV.

CDR3: CASSFRTPLGETQYF. For the CDR3, the DNA is TGTGCCAGCAGCTTTAGGACTCCCCTCGGAGAGACCCAGTACTTC. The gene calls are TRBV11-1 and TRBJ2-5; TRBD2 might be the D (5 bases). CDR1 and CDR2 (germline): SGHAT, FQDESV (reference sequence). The CDR3 loop spans 15 amino acids. V was cut by 3 bases and J by 4 bases, with 15 bases left in between.

The rearrangement links TRBV9 to TRBJ2-2; D is unclear. Deletions cut 3 bases from V and 6 bases from J, with 12 bases between. Germline CDR1 and CDR2: SGDLS and YYNGEE. The CDR3 has 14 amino acids. The CDR3 sequence is CASSAPPAAGELFF. The CDR3 DNA is TGTGCCAGCAGCGCCCCCCCGGCCGCCGGGGAGCTGTTTTTT.

The CDR3 DNA is TGTGCCAGCAGCCCTCCAGGGACGCGAAGCTCCTATGGCTACACCTTC. Its translation is CASSPPGTRSSYGYTF. The rearrangement joins TRBV5-4 to TRBJ1-2, with TRBD1 as a possible D gene (5 bases). With 4 bases removed from V and 4 bases from J, the gap between germline ends came to 20 bases. CDR1 is SGHNT, CDR2 YYREEE, per germline (reference sequence). The CDR3 extends over 16 amino acids.

This chain connects TRBV9 to TRBJ2-2; 7 bases map to TRBD1. V lost 0 bases, J lost 4 bases, and 3 bases stayed unmatched. This CDR3 spans 15 amino acids. The germline CDR1 and CDR2 sequences are SGDLS and YYNGEE. The CDR3 DNA follows: TGTGCCAGCAGCGTAGGTGGGACAGTCACCGGGGAGCTGTTTTTT. Its translation is CASSVGGTVTGELFF.

The rearrangement joins TRBV6-5 to TRBJ1-2; D may be TRBD1 (6 bases). The CDR3 runs 15 residues. Trimming took 0 bases from V and 5 from J, leaving 13 bases between them. CDR1 and CDR2 (germline): MNHEY, SVGAGI. In DNA, the CDR3 is TGTGCCAGCAGTTACTCGAAATTCAGGGGATATGGCTACACCTTC. Residues: CASSYSKFRGYGYTF.

The gene calls are TRBV19 and TRBJ1-1, with D uncertain. Deletions cut 6 bases from V and 1 base from J, with 9 bases between. The CDR3 runs 13 residues. Looked up from germline, CDR1 is LNHDA and CDR2 is SQIVND (reference sequence). The CDR3 is CASRLRANTEAFF. CDR3 DNA sequence: TGTGCCAGTAGACTGCGGGCGAACACTGAAGCTTTCTTT.

Here the CDR3 reads CASSYPEAYEQYV. The CDR3 DNA follows: TGTGCCAGCAGTTACCCCGAGGCCTACGAGCAGTACGTC. The J gene is TRBJ2-7, the V gene TRBV6-6, with D unclear. From germline, CDR1 is MNHNY and CDR2 SVGAGI (reference sequence). The CDR3 runs to 13 residues. The germline V and J ends were trimmed by 2 bases and 2 bases, with 7 bases remaining between them.

This clone has just one count. The chain couples TRBV10-1 to TRBJ2-2; D remains ambiguous. Germline V gene data show CDR1 as WNHNN and CDR2 as SYGVQD (reference sequence). Trimming pared 5 bases from V and 1 base from J, leaving 2 bases between. The CDR3 is 12 amino acids. The CDR3 nucleotides are TGCGCCAGCAGTCAGAACACCGGGGAGCTGTTTTTT. Its translation is CASSQNTGELFF.

The chain recombines TRBV5-6 with TRBJ1-5; TRBD1 matches at 7 bases. V lost 3 bases and J lost 0; bases outside the gene matches: 3. This CDR3 spans 15 amino acids. The V gene's germline CDR1 is SGHDT and CDR2 YYEEEE. CDR3 nucleotides: TGTGCCAGCAGCTGGACAGGATTTAGCAATCAGCCCCAGCATTTT. Translating it yields CASSWTGFSNQPQHF.

The genes are TRBV24-1 and TRBJ1-5; 8 bases align to TRBD1. The germline gives CDR1 KGHDR, CDR2 SFDVKD. This CDR3 contains 15 residues. J lost 7 bases, V lost 3 bases, and 7 bases had no gene match. The CDR3 protein is CATSDPGTGGQPQHF. CDR3 bases: TGTGCCACCAGTGATCCTGGGACAGGAGGACAGCCCCAGCATTTT.

The chain uses TRBV18 and TRBJ2-5, with a tentative D call TRBD1 (6 bases). From germline, CDR1 is KGHSH and CDR2 LQKENI. Trimming took off 2 bases at V and 2 bases at J, with 15 bases between the two ends. There are 16 residues in the CDR3. The CDR3 region has the DNA TGTGCCAGCTCACCAACGATAGGGGGAATTCAAGAGACCCAGTACTTC. As protein: CASSPTIGGIQETQYF.

V usage is TRBV12-3 or TRBV12-4 and J usage is TRBJ1-3; D not certain. The CDR3 has 13 residues. Trimming pared 0 bases from V and 10 bases from J, leaving 10 bases between. The CDR3 loop is CASSLALEVTIYF. CDR3 in DNA: TGTGCCAGCAGTTTAGCCCTCGAGGTAACCATATATTTT.

The chain couples TRBV5-1 to TRBJ1-2; 8 bases line up with TRBD1. V dropped 0 bases and J dropped 8; count of bases not matched to a gene: 6. CDR1 is SGHRS and CDR2 is YFSETQ in the germline V gene. This CDR3 has 14 residues. The CDR3 region is CASSLGLTGDGYTF. CDR3 DNA: TGCGCCAGCAGCTTGGGCTTGACAGGGGACGGCTACACCTTC.

This clone was seen a handful of times. V usage is TRBV2 and J usage is TRBJ1-3; TRBD1 matches 7 bases. The CDR3 has 15 residues. Unmatched junction bases numbered 8, after V lost 5 bases and J lost 4 bases. From germline, CDR1 is SNHLY and CDR2 FYNNEI. CDR3 protein: CASSSETGLGNTIYF. In nucleotides, the CDR3 is TGTGCCAGCAGTTCAGAGACAGGGTTAGGAAACACCATATATTTT.

The J gene is TRBJ2-5, the V gene TRBV28; D unresolved. The CDR3 extends over 17 amino acids. V lost 2 bases to trimming and J lost 1 base, with 17 bases between them. CDR1 is MDHEN, CDR2 SYDVKM, per germline. The CDR3 DNA reads TGTGCCAGCAGTTTACCCCGACCCTTGGGGTCCCAAGAGACCCAGTACTTC. Translating it yields CASSLPRPLGSQETQYF.

CDR3 sequence: CASSPQGAGQPQHF. Here the CDR3 DNA reads TGTGCCAGCTCACCACAGGGGGCAGGTCAGCCCCAGCATTTT. This chain connects TRBV18 to TRBJ1-5, with 7 bases matching TRBD1. CDR1 KGHSH and CDR2 LQKENI come from the germline V gene. This CDR3 is built from 14 residues. Trimming took 1 base from V and 6 from J; bases not matched to a gene: 3.

The V call is TRBV5-6, the J call TRBJ2-7; D unclear. The CDR3 sequence is 15 residues long. Trimming took 0 bases from V and 3 from J, leaving 13 bases between them. Germline V lookup: CDR1 SGHDT, CDR2 YYEEEE. CDR3 bases: TGTGCCAGCAGCTTGGGTCAGGCCCGCCGCTACGAGCAGTACGTC. This sequence encodes CASSLGQARRYEQYV.

This clone has only one observation. The CDR3 loop is CASSPGTGVIYEQYV. CDR3 coding DNA: TGTGCCAGCTCACCTGGGACAGGGGTTATTTACGAGCAGTACGTC. The chain is built from TRBV18 and TRBJ2-7; TRBD1 matches at 10 bases. CDR3 length: 15 residues. CDR1 and CDR2 (germline): KGHSH, LQKENI. V was pared by 3 bases and J by 4 bases, with 6 bases of the junction left unmatched.

The genes are TRBV6-5 and TRBJ1-3, with D perhaps TRBD1 (5 bases). Germline CDR1 is MNHEY and CDR2 is SVGAGI. CDR3 length equals 14 residues. The ends were cut back, 9 bases at V and 1 base at J, with 13 bases in the middle. Here the CDR3 reads CASLRGSSGNTIYF. CDR3 in DNA: TGTGCCAGTCTAAGGGGTTCGTCTGGAAACACCATATATTTT.

The chain has TRBV29-1 and TRBJ2-7; D is perhaps TRBD1 or TRBD2 (5 bases each). The CDR3 length is 12 residues. Trimming left V 7 bases short and J 0 bases short, with 10 bases between. CDR1 SQVTM and CDR2 ANQGSEA come from the germline V gene. CDR3 sequence (DNA): TGCAGCGCGGGGCTGAACTCCTACGAGCAGTACGTC. It specifies CSAGLNSYEQYV.

The rearrangement joins TRBV4-2 to TRBJ1-1; D remains ambiguous. Germline values: CDR1 LGHNA, CDR2 YNFKEQ. The CDR3 covers 15 residues. Trimming shortened V by 2 bases and J by 1 base, and 11 bases separated the two germline ends. This chain's CDR3 is CASSQSWIENTEAFF. The CDR3 DNA follows: TGTGCCAGCAGCCAATCCTGGATTGAGAACACTGAAGCTTTCTTT.

The chain joins TRBV6-6 to TRBJ1-3; a weak D match, TRBD1 (5 bases). Trimming shortened V by 6 bases and J by 0 bases, and 18 bases separated the two germline ends. CDR3 length: 17 residues. Germline loops: CDR1 MNHNY, CDR2 SVGAGI (reference sequence). CDR3 loop: CASRRSGEANSGNTIYF. DNA of the CDR3: TGTGCCAGCAGACGATCGGGGGAGGCGAACTCTGGAAACACCATATATTTT.

This chain joins TRBV19 and TRBJ2-3; D possibly corresponds to TRBD2 (5 bases). This CDR3 comprises 14 residues. Germline CDR1 and CDR2: LNHDA and SQIVND (reference sequence). Deletions cut 6 bases from V and 4 bases from J, with 14 bases between. The CDR3 DNA sequence: TGTGCCAGTAGCCTCGAGAGGGCTGCAGATACGCAGTATTTT. Amino acids: CASSLERAADTQYF.

V usage is TRBV19 and J usage is TRBJ1-3; 8 bases agree with TRBD1. V lost 4 bases and J lost 6; bases outside the gene matches: 8. The V gene's germline CDR1 is LNHDA and CDR2 SQIVND (reference sequence). The CDR3 contains 15 residues. This chain's CDR3 is CASSTRTGRINTIYF. The CDR3 DNA is TGTGCCAGTAGTACCCGGACAGGGAGGATAAACACCATATATTTT.